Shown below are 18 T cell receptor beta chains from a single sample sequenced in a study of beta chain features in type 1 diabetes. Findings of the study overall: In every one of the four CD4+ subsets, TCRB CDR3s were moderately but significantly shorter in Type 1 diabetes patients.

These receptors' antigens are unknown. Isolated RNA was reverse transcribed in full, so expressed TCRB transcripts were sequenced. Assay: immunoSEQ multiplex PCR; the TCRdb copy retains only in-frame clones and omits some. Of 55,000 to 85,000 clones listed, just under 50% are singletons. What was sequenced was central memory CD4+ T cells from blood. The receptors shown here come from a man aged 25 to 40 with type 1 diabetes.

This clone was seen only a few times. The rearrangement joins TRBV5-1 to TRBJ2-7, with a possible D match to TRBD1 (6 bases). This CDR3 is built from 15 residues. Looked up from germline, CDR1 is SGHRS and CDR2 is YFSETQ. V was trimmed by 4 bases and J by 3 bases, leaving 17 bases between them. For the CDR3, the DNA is TGCGCCAGCAGCCCCGGACAGCTACTATACTACGAGCAGTACTTC. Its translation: CASSPGQLLYYEQYF.

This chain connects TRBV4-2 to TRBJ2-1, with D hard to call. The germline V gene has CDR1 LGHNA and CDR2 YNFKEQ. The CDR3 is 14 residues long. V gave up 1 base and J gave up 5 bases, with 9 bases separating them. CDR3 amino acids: CASSQGTSDNEQFF. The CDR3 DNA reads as TGTGCCAGCAGCCAAGGAACCAGCGACAATGAGCAGTTCTTC.

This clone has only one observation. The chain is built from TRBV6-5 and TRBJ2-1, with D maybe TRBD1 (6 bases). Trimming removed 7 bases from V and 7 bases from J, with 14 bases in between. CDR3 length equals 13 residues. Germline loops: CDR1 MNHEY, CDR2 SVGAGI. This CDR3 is CASTGSRGNEQFF. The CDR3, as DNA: TGTGCCAGCACCGGCAGCAGGGGAAATGAGCAGTTCTTC.

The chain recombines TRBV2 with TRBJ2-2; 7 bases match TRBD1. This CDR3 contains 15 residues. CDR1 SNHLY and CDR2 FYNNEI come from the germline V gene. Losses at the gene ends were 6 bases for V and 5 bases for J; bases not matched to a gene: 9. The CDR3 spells CASRPTGSSTGELFF. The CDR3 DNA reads TGTGCCAGCAGGCCGACAGGGTCTAGTACCGGGGAGCTGTTTTTT.

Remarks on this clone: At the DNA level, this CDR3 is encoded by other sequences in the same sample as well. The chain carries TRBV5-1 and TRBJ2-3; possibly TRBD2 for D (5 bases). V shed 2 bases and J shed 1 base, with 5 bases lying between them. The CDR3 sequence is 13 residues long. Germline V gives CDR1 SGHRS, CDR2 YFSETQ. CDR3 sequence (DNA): TGCGCCAGCAGCTTAGCGGGCACAGATACGCAGTATTTT. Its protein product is CASSLAGTDTQYF.

The DNA for the CDR3 is TGCGCCAGCAGCTTCGCCAGAAACTATGGCTACACCTTC. Protein product: CASSFARNYGYTF. The chain joins TRBV5-1 to TRBJ1-2; D is unclear. V was shortened by 2 bases and J by 2 bases, with 7 bases between the two germline ends. The CDR3 is 13 residues long. Germline assignment: CDR1 SGHRS and CDR2 YFSETQ.

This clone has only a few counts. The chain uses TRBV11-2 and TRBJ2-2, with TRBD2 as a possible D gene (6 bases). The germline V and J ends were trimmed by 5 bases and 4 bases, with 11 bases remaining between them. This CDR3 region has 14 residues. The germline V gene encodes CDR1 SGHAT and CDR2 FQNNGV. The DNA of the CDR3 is TGTGCCAGCAGCGGGAGGTCTTTCACCGGGGAGCTGTTTTTT. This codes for CASSGRSFTGELFF.

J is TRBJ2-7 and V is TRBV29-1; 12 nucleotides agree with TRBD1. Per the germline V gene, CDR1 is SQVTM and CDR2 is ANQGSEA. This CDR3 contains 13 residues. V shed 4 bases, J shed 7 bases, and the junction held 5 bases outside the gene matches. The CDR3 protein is CSVVRDRGREQYF. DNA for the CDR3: TGCAGCGTTGTAAGGGACAGGGGGCGAGAGCAGTACTTC.

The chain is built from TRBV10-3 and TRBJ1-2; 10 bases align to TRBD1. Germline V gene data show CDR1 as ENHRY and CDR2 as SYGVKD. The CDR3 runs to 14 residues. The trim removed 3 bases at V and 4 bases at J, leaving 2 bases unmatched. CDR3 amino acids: CAISDGQGGYGYTF. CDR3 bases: TGTGCCATCAGTGACGGACAGGGGGGCTATGGCTACACCTTC.

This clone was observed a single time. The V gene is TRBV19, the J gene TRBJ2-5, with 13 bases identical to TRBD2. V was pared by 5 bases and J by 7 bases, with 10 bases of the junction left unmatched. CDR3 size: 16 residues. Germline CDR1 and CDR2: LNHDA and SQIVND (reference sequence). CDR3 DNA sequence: TGTGCCAGTAGTGTCCGACTAGCGGGGGGTGTCGGGACCCAGTACTTC. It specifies CASSVRLAGGVGTQYF.

The CDR3 DNA is TGTGCCAGCAGCTCGGGACAGGGGCATAATTCACCCCTCCACTTT. Protein: CASSSGQGHNSPLHF. J is TRBJ1-6 and V is TRBV7-9; TRBD1 agrees at 10 bases. Germline V gene sequence: CDR1 SEHNR, CDR2 FQNEAQ (reference sequence). The CDR3 runs to 15 residues. Trimming cost V 4 bases and J 5 bases; bases outside gene matches: 2.

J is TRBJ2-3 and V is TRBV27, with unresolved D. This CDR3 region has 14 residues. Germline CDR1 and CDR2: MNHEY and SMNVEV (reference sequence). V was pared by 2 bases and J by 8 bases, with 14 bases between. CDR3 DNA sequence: TGTGCCAGCAGTTTAGGCGAACATCGCGGTACGCAGTATTTT. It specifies CASSLGEHRGTQYF.

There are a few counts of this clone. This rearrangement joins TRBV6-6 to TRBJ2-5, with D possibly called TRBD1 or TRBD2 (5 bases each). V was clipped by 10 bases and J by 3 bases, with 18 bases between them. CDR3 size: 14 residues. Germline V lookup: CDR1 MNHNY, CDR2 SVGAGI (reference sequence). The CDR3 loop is CATRDQRGEETQYF. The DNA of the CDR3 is TGTGCCACCAGGGATCAACGGGGTGAAGAGACCCAGTACTTC.

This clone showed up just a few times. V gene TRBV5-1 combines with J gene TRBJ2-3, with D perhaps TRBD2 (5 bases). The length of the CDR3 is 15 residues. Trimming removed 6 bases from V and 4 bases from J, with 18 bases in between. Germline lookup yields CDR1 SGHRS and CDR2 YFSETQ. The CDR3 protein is CASMEGLTAPDTQYF. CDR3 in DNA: TGCGCCAGCATGGAAGGACTCACAGCCCCAGATACGCAGTATTTT.

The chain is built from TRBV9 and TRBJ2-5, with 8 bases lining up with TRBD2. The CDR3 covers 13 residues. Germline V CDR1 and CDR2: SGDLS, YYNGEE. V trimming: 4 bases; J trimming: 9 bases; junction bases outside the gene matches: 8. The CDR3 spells CASSQQTSVPQYF. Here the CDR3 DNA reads TGTGCCAGCAGCCAACAGACTAGCGTGCCCCAGTACTTC.

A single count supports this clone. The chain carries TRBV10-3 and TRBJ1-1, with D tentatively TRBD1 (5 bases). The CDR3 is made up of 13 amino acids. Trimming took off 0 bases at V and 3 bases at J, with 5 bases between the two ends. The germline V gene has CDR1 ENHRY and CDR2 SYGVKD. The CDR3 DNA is TGTGCCATCAGTGAGTCCAGGGACACTGAAGCTTTCTTT. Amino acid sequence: CAISESRDTEAFF.

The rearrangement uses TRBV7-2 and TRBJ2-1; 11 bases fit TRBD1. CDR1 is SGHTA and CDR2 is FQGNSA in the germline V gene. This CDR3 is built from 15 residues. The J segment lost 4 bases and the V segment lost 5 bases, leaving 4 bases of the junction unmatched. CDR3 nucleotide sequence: TGTGCCAGCAGCAAGGACAGGGGGCTTTACAATGAGCAGTTCTTC. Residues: CASSKDRGLYNEQFF.

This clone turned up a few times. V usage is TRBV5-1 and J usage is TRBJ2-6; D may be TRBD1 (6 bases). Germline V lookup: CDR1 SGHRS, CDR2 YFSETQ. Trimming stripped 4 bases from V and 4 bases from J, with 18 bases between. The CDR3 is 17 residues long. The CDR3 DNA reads TGCGCCAGCAGCGGCACAGGGCCCCCTTCCGGGGCCAACGTCCTGACTTTC. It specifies CASSGTGPPSGANVLTF.